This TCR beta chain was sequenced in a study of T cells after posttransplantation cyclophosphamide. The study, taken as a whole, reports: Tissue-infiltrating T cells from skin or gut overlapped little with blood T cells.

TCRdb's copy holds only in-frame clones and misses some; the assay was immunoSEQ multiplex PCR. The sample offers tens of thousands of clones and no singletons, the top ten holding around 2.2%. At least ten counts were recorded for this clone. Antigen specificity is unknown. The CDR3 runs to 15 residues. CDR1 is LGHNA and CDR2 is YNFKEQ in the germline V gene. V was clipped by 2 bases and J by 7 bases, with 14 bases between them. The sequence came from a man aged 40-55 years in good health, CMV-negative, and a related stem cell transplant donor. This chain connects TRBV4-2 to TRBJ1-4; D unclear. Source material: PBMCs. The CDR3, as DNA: TGTGCCAGCAGCCAAAAGACGGGGAGTAGTGAAAAACTGTTTTTT. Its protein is CASSQKTGSSEKLFF.